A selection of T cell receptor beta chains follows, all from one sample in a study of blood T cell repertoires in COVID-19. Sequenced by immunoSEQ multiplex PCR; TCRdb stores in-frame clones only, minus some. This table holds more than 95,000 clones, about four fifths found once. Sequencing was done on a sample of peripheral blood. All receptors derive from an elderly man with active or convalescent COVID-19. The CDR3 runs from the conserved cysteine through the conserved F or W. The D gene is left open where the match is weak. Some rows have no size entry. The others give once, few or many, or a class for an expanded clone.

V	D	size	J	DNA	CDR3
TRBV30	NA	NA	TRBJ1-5	TGTGCCTGGAGTGCTTACCCTATCAGGGGTAGCAATCAGCCCCAGCATTTT	CAWSAYPIRGSNQPQHF
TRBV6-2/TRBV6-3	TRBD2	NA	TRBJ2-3	TGTGCCAGCAGTCCCGGACTAGCGGGGGGCACAGATACGCAGTATTTT	CASSPGLAGGTDTQYF
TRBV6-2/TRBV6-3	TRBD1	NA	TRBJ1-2	TGTGCCAGCAGTTACTCTCGCGGACAGGGGGCTAACTATGGCTACACCTTC	CASSYSRGQGANYGYTF
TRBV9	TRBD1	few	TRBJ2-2	TGTGCCAGCAGCGCGAACTGGGACAGCTACACCGGGGAGCTGTTTTTT	CASSANWDSYTGELFF
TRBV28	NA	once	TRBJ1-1	TGTGCCAGCGGGACACAAATGAACACTGAAGCTTTCTTT	CASGTQMNTEAFF
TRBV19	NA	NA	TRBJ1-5	TGTGCCAGTAGTATGTCCAGGGGTCCCAATCAGCCCCAGCATTTT	CASSMSRGPNQPQHF
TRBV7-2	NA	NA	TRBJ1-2	TGTGCCAGCAGCTTAGCCCCAGGGTCCCTACAGTATGGCTACACCTTC	CASSLAPGSLQYGYTF
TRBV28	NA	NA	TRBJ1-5	TGTGCCAGCAGTTTGGGCACTAGCAATCAGCCCCAGCATTTT	CASSLGTSNQPQHF
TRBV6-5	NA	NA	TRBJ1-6	TGTGCCAGCAGTAGTCGGGGGGATAATTCACCCCTCCACTTT	CASSSRGDNSPLHF
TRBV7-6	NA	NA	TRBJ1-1	TGTGCCAGCAGCTTAGTTCAGGGAAAGAACACTGAAGCTTTCTTT	CASSLVQGKNTEAFF
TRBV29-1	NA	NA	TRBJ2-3	TGCAGCGTCGCTGCCGGACATACGGGAGATACGCAGTATTTT	CSVAAGHTGDTQYF
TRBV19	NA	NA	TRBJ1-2	TGTGCCAGTAGTATCATGGAGAGTCGAGGCTACACCTTC	CASSIMESRGYTF
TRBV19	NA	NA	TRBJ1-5	TGTGCCAGTAGTATAGACTTTAATCAGCCCCAGCATTTT	CASSIDFNQPQHF
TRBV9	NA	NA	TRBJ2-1	TGTGCCAGCAGCGTAGCCCCGGCGGTTTACAATGAGCAGTTCTTC	CASSVAPAVYNEQFF
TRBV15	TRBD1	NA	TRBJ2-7	TGTGCCACCAGCAGAGTAAGGGGACAGGGTTACGAGCAGTACTTC	CATSRVRGQGYEQYF
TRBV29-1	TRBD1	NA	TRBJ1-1	TGCAGCGTTATACAAGGGACAGGGAGGAACACTGAAGCTTTCTTT	CSVIQGTGRNTEAFF
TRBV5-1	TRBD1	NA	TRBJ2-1	TGCGCCAGCAGGCCCGGGACAGGGCGGGGCAATGAGCAGTTCTTC	CASRPGTGRGNEQFF